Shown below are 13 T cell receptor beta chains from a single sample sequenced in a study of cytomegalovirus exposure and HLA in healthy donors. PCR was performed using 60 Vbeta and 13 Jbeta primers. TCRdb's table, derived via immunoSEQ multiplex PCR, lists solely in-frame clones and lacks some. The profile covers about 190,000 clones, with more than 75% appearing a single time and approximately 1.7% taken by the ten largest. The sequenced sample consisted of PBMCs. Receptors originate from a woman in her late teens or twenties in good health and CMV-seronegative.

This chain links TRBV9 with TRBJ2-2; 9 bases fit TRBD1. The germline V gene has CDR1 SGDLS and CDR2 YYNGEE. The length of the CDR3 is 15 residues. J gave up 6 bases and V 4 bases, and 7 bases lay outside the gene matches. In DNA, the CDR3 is TGTGCCAGCAGCCCCAGACAGGGGGGTCCCGGGGAGCTGTTTTTT. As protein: CASSPRQGGPGELFF.

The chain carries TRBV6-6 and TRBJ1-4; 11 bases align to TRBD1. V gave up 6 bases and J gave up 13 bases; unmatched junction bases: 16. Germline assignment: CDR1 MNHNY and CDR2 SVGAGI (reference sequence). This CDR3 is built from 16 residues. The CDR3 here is CASRSSGTGGFLGLFF. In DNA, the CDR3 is TGTGCCAGCAGGTCTTCCGGGACAGGGGGTTTCTTGGGACTGTTTTTT.

CDR3 sequence: CASSSWTGLSYEQYF. The CDR3 nucleotides read TGTGCCAGCAGTTCATGGACAGGGCTCTCCTACGAGCAGTACTTC. The chain carries TRBV6-5 and TRBJ2-7; 8 bases map to TRBD1. V shed 4 bases, J shed 0 bases, and the junction held 5 bases outside the gene matches. This CDR3 has 15 residues. Per germline, CDR1 MNHEY and CDR2 SVGAGI.

CDR3 coding DNA: TGTGCCTGGAGCCCCGGGCAAGGGGACAATGAGCAGTTCTTC. It is translated as CAWSPGQGDNEQFF. This rearrangement joins TRBV30 to TRBJ2-1; D may be TRBD1 (5 bases). The CDR3 is 14 amino acids. The V and J ends lost 3 bases and 5 bases respectively, with 14 bases between them. Germline CDR1 GTSNPN, CDR2 SVGIG (reference sequence).

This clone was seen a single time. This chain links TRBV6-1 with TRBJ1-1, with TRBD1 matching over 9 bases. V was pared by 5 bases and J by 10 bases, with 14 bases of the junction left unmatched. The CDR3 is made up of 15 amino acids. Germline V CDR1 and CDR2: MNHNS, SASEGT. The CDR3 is CASSWMGQGVEGAFF. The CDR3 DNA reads TGTGCCAGCAGTTGGATGGGACAGGGAGTTGAGGGAGCTTTCTTT.

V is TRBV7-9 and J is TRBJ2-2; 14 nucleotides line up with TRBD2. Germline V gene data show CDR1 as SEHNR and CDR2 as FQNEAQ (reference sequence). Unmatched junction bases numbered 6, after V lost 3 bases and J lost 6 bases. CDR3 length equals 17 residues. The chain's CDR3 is CASSLTSGRARSGELFF. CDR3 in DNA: TGTGCCAGCAGCTTGACTAGCGGGAGGGCCAGGTCCGGGGAGCTGTTTTTT.

CDR3 loop: CASSPGLEPYNEQFF. The CDR3 DNA sequence: TGTGCCAGCAGCCCGGGACTAGAACCCTACAATGAGCAGTTCTTC. This chain connects TRBV11-1 to TRBJ2-1; 8 nucleotides agree with TRBD2. The CDR3 length is 15 residues. Germline V gene sequence: CDR1 SGHAT, CDR2 FQDESV (reference sequence). The V and J ends lost 5 bases and 2 bases, in that order; junction bases with no gene match: 5.

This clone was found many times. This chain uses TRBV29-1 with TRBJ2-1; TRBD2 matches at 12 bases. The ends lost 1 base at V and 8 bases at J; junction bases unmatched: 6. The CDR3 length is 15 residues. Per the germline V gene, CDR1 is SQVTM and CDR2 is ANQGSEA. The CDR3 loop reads CSVEVSSGREYEQFF. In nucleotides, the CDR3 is TGCAGCGTTGAAGTTTCTAGCGGGAGGGAATATGAGCAGTTCTTC.

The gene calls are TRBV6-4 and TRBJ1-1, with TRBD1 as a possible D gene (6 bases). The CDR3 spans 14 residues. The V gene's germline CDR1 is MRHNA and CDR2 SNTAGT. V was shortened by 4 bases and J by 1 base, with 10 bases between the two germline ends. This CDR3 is CASSAQQGNTEAFF. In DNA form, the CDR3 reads TGTGCCAGCAGTGCCCAACAGGGGAACACTGAAGCTTTCTTT.

CDR3 DNA: TGTGCCAGCCAGGTATCAAGCTCCTACAATGAGCAGTTCTTC. Residues: CASQVSSSYNEQFF. The chain carries TRBV2 and TRBJ2-1; D gene unclear. The CDR3 totals 14 residues. Germline V gene lookup returns CDR1 SNHLY and CDR2 FYNNEI. The V end lost 8 bases, the J end lost 0 bases, and 11 bases lay between the germline ends.

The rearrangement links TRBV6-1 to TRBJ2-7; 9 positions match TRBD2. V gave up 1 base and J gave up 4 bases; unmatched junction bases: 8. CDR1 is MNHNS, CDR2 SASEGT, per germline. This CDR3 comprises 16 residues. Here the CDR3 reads CASSEVSGGSLYEQYF. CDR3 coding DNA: TGTGCCAGCAGTGAAGTGAGCGGGGGGTCGTTATACGAGCAGTACTTC.

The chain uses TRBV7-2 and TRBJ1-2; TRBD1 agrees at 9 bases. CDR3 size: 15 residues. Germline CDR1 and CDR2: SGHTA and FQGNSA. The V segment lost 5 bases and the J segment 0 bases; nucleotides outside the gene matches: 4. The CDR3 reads CASSATGGANYGYTF. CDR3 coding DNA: TGTGCCAGCAGCGCGACAGGGGGAGCTAACTATGGCTACACCTTC.

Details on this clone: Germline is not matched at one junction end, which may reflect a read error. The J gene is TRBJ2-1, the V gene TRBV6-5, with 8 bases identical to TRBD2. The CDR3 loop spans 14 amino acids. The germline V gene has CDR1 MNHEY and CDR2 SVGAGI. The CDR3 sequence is CASSPFSGTRLTIF. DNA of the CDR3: TGTGCCAGCAGCCCTTTCTCCGGGACTAGACTAACGATCTTC.